Detailed here is one T cell receptor beta chain. The CDR3 length is 16 residues. Trimming took 4 bases from V and 2 from J, leaving 15 bases between them. Germline-derived CDR1 and CDR2 are MNHNS and SASEGT. Per the original data handling: The assay estimated nucleated cells by amplifying reference gene primers. Method: immunoSEQ multiplex PCR; TCRdb's copy keeps in-frame clones and lacks some. D and trimming were read from the DNA, whereas the V and J calls and clone size are those reported in that table. Among about 190,000 clones listed, around 85% were seen once. This sample is part of a study of blood T cell repertoires in COVID-19. Study-wide background: The United States, Italy and Spain were the sources of the acute and convalescent COVID-19 samples.

The specimen sequenced was peripheral blood. The chain has TRBV6-1 and TRBJ1-5; a possible D gene is TRBD1 (5 bases). The TCR comes from a woman aged 45-65 years with acute or convalescent COVID-19. CDR3 sequence (DNA): TGTGCCAGCAGTGGAACAGGCGGCGGGGGCAATCAGCCCCAGCATTTT. It codes for CASSGTGGGGNQPQHF.